This paragraph reports one T cell receptor (beta chain). Which antigen it targets is not known. One base away there is no much larger clone; base qualities are not given. Read against the paper, the sample's time point label means: about 28 days (+/-7) after the second vaccine dose. AZD1222 recipients given second doses at about 4 weeks or at about 12 weeks were pooled, since spike-specific TCR depth and breadth were not found to differ between the two schedules. Samples from vaccinated people were obtained from the UK trials COV001 and COV002, which included a single-blind randomized controlled phase 2/3 trial of AZD1222 (ChAdOx1 nCoV-19) in healthy adults. For TCRbeta chain sequencing, PBMC samples from trial participants were taken at day 0 and at day 28 after the second dose. The sample belongs to a study of T cell responses to AZD1222 COVID-19 vaccine (dated by TCRdb to the early 2020s). Regarding the study in general: TCR sequencing was performed for 230 to 250 trial participants, of whom 200 to 220 were given two doses of AZD1222 and around 25 were given two doses of MenACWY control vaccine. Trial participants were enrolled by age into subgroups of 18-55, 56-69 and 70-plus years, and about 150, 27 and 61 TCR-sequenced participants, respectively, were included in these subgroups. What the authors observed across the whole study: Because no day 14 peak-response samples were available, the repertoires could be characterized only after the peak T cell response. Participants were mostly white British, with more females than males. The authors suggested clonal diversity may have been underestimated. The 56-69-year group was small, and its depth increase did not reach significance, likely because of low power. Nearly half of unique spike-specific TCRs reportedly recognized epitopes outside regions mutated in the B.1.351 and B.1.1.7 variants. Conclusions about previously exposed vaccinees are limited because only five to seven AZD1222 recipients were SARS-CoV-2 seropositive at baseline. Vaccine-associated CD4 TCRs spanned the whole spike protein, with dominant responses in regions 160-218 and 743-854. A significant rise in spike-specific TCR breadth and depth was observed after two AZD1222 doses relative to day 0 and relative to MenACWY recipients.

The junction carries 13 bases between V and J, which are trimmed by 3 bases and 5 bases respectively. In the germline V gene, CDR1 corresponds to MGHDK and CDR2 to SYGVNS. The CDR3 has 14 amino acids, counting the end cysteine and phenylalanine. The only DNA kept is the CDR3, 42 bases in frame from the first base. The CDR3 regions of human TCRbeta chains were analyzed by immunosequencing. The original pipeline was this. Repertoire TCRs were matched against a reference library of SARS-CoV-2-specific TCRs generated with the MIRA antigen-specificity platform. Breadth meant the fraction of unique TCRs that were SARS-CoV-2-associated, whereas depth meant the fraction of total T cells that were SARS-CoV-2-associated. Each spike-specific TCR was assigned to its reactive spike region and to a CD4 or CD8 class using the MIRA data. Log10-transformed breadth and depth values were compared by one-way ANOVA with Sidak's multiple comparisons tests. What TCRdb holds here is the immuneACCESS table cut down to in-frame rearrangements. Part of the clones is not present; checked against another copy, under half of the missing clones reflect an unresolved V gene, and the others are unexplained. The D gene and trimming were derived from the DNA, and the V and J assignments and clone size from that table. This sample is represented by some 80,000 clones; about nine tenths of them were singletons. The leading ten clones occupy 3.3% of the sample.

Here the chain combines TRBV25-1 and TRBJ1-2; the D segment cannot be called with confidence. This clonotype was obtained from an adult who received the AZD1222 COVID-19 vaccine. The source was peripheral blood, collected 28 days after the second AZD1222 dose. CDR3 sequence: CASSEKLPYYGYTF. The sequenced DNA: TGTGCCAGCAGTGAGAAACTCCCCTATTATGGCTACACCTTC.